The 14 T cell receptor beta chains in this list originate from one sample, sequenced in a study of radiotherapy plus CTLA-4 blockade in lung cancer. Profiled with immunoSEQ multiplex PCR; TCRdb holds only in-frame clones, not every one. The table shows 130,000 or so clones, with 90% occurring only once. The specimen was peripheral blood, collected from a patient treated with radiotherapy plus ipilimumab. Receptors were obtained from a human donor with non-small cell lung cancer that progressed on radiotherapy plus ipilimumab.

This clone was recorded only once. The V and J genes are TRBV9 and TRBJ1-3; the match to TRBD1 covers 7 bases. This CDR3 contains 15 residues. V gave up 4 bases and J gave up 0 bases; unmatched junction bases: 4. Germline CDR1 SGDLS, CDR2 YYNGEE. The CDR3 loop is CASSFRDSSGNTIYF. The CDR3 coding sequence is TGTGCCAGCAGCTTTAGGGACAGCTCTGGAAACACCATATATTTT. Using reference TRBV9 and TRBJ1-3 for the parts outside the CDR3, the full variable domain is DSGVTQTPKHLITATGQRVTLRCSPRSGDLSVYWYQQSLDQGLQFLIQYYNGEERAKGNILERFSAQQFPDLHSELNLSSLELGDSALYFCASSFRDSSGNTIYFGEGSWLTVV.

The rearrangement joins TRBV6-1 to TRBJ1-2; TRBD1 agrees at 7 bases. The germline CDR1 and CDR2 sequences are MNHNS and SASEGT. J lost 8 bases, V lost 6 bases, and 12 bases had no gene match. CDR3 length: 14 amino acids. CDR3 region: CASRPNRGQGGYTF. The CDR3, as DNA: TGTGCCAGCAGACCAAATAGGGGGCAGGGAGGCTACACCTTC.

The chain recombines TRBV6-1 with TRBJ1-1; weak D call: TRBD1 (5 bases). Germline V gene lookup returns CDR1 MNHNS and CDR2 SASEGT. The germline V and J ends were trimmed by 8 bases and 6 bases, with 19 bases remaining between them. This CDR3 spans 14 amino acids. For the CDR3, the DNA is TGTGCCAGCTCTCAAAATGGCAGGGTTGCTGAAGCTTTCTTT. Protein sequence: CASSQNGRVAEAFF.

The chain carries TRBV9 and TRBJ2-2, with TRBD1 matching over 10 bases. Germline CDR1 reads SGDLS; CDR2 reads YYNGEE. The V gene end was trimmed by 2 bases and the J gene end by 7 bases; junction bases not matched to a gene: 5. The CDR3 is 15 residues long. CDR3 nucleotides: TGTGCCAGCAGCGTCCGACAGGGGGCGATCGGGGAGCTGTTTTTT. As protein: CASSVRQGAIGELFF.

The rearrangement links TRBV30 to TRBJ1-3, with unresolved D. Trimming shortened V by 4 bases and J by 4 bases, and 5 bases separated the two germline ends. There are 11 residues in the CDR3. Per germline, CDR1 GTSNPN and CDR2 SVGIG (reference sequence). The CDR3 bases are TGTGCCTGGATACCCGGAAACACCATATATTTT. Its protein product is CAWIPGNTIYF.

The chain recombines TRBV4-2 with TRBJ1-4; D is perhaps TRBD1 (5 bases). Germline CDR1 reads LGHNA; CDR2 reads YNFKEQ. The CDR3 runs to 15 residues. Trimming pared 1 base from V and 8 bases from J, leaving 14 bases between. The chain's CDR3 is CASSQVQGVREKLFF. The CDR3 region has the DNA TGTGCCAGCAGCCAAGTCCAGGGAGTAAGGGAAAAACTGTTTTTT.

CDR3: CASSYLTGSYEQYF. The CDR3 coding sequence is TGTGCCAGCAGTTACCTGACAGGGTCTTACGAGCAGTACTTC. The rearrangement links TRBV6-5 to TRBJ2-7; 7 nucleotides line up with TRBD1. CDR1 is MNHEY, CDR2 SVGAGI, per germline. Unmatched junction bases numbered 5, after V lost 2 bases and J lost 4 bases. The CDR3 is 14 residues long.

The rearrangement joins TRBV4-1 to TRBJ2-7, with TRBD1 matching 9 bases. The CDR3 length is 15 residues. The V and J ends lost 3 bases and 0 bases, in that order; junction bases with no gene match: 3. In germline, CDR1 is MGHRA, CDR2 YSYEKL. The CDR3 is CASSQPGQGSYEQYF. The CDR3 DNA is TGCGCCAGCAGCCAGCCGGGACAGGGCTCCTACGAGCAGTACTTC.

This clone was seen once. Written as DNA, the CDR3 is TGTGCCAGCAGCCCCAGCCATAATTCACCCCTCCACTTT. Translation gives CASSPSHNSPLHF. This chain links TRBV4-2 with TRBJ1-6; D is unresolved. The V gene lost 4 bases and the J gene lost 5 bases, with 6 bases spanning the gap. Looked up from germline, CDR1 is LGHNA and CDR2 is YNFKEQ. The CDR3 covers 13 residues.

V usage is TRBV20-1 and J usage is TRBJ2-3; D is unresolved. V was trimmed by 2 bases and J by 7 bases, leaving 7 bases between them. Germline V lookup: CDR1 DFQATT, CDR2 SNEGSKA (reference sequence). The CDR3 has 11 amino acids. The CDR3 reads CSARIDYTQYF. The CDR3 DNA sequence: TGCAGTGCTAGAATTGATTATACGCAGTATTTT.

Of note for this clone: An end of the junction does not agree with germline; a read error may underlie this. V usage is TRBV7-7 and J usage is TRBJ2-5; D not certain. The CDR3 runs 15 residues. In germline, CDR1 is SSHAT, CDR2 FNYEAQ (reference sequence). CDR3 loop: CASSHDRAPQETQYF. The CDR3 coding sequence is TGTGCTAGCAGCCACGATCGAGCCCCCCAAGAGACCCAGTACTTC.

V usage is TRBV27 and J usage is TRBJ2-7; 7 positions match TRBD1. The germline V gene encodes CDR1 MNHEY and CDR2 SMNVEV (reference sequence). Trimming cost V 10 bases and J 2 bases; bases outside gene matches: 8. The CDR3 is 13 residues long. The CDR3 DNA reads TGTGCCACCCACCGACAGGGAACCTACGAGCAGTACTTC. Translation: CATHRQGTYEQYF.

The chain links TRBV5-6 to TRBJ2-1, with D perhaps TRBD2 (6 bases). Trimming removed 0 bases from V and 7 bases from J, with 17 bases in between. This CDR3 comprises 16 residues. Germline CDR1 and CDR2: SGHDT and YYEEEE. The CDR3 DNA reads TGTGCCAGCAGCTTGGAGAATGGCGGGATTGGGAATGAGCAGTTCTTC. This encodes CASSLENGGIGNEQFF.

The chain uses TRBV10-3 and TRBJ2-1; D tentatively fits TRBD1 or TRBD2 (6 bases each). Between the trimmed V and J ends, which lost 9 bases and 0 bases, there was a span of 12 bases. Looked up from germline, CDR1 is ENHRY and CDR2 is SYGVKD. The CDR3 loop spans 14 amino acids. The CDR3 DNA sequence: TGTGCCATGGGGGGCCCGAGCTCCTACAATGAGCAGTTCTTC. Residues: CAMGGPSSYNEQFF.